These 32 T cell receptor beta chains came from one sample sequenced in a study of blood T cells in healthy people across ages. The use of a sample-barcoded 5' primer and a J-beta primer mix characterized a second PCR of roughly 7 to 11 cycles. One entry per CDR3 protein results from TCRdb running MiXCR on the 5' RACE reads. The sample has some 690,000 distinct CDR3 sequences, about 20% seen once; the top ten hold around a fifth. The specimen sequenced was blood. These receptors came from a man aged 65 to 85 in good health.

V gene TRBV3-1 combines with J gene TRBJ2-4; no definite D call. With 0 bases removed from V and 3 bases from J, the gap between germline ends came to 6 bases. The CDR3 length is 14 residues. The germline gives CDR1 LGHDT, CDR2 YNNKEL (reference sequence). Written as DNA, the CDR3 is TGTGCCAGCAGCCAAGATTTGGTCAAAAACATTCAGTACTTC. Protein sequence: CASSQDLVKNIQYF.

This clonotype was detected a few times. Germline and junction disagree at one end, which may indicate a read error. The chain uses TRBV20-1 and TRBJ2-1; no reliable D call. The DNA end lines up better with TRBJ2-5; the J call may be wrong. The germline V gene encodes CDR1 DFQATT and CDR2 SNEGSKA (reference sequence). The CDR3 consists of 13 residues. The CDR3 is CSATTWITEIQYF. The CDR3 DNA reads TGCAGTGCTACCACGTGGATCACCGAGATCCAGTACTTC.

This clonotype was found a few times. V is TRBV28 and J is TRBJ2-7; TRBD2 matches 10 bases. The germline CDR1 and CDR2 sequences are MDHEN and SYDVKM. The CDR3 totals 15 residues. Germline trimming cut 5 bases from V and 4 bases from J; bases unmatched to any gene: 8. The CDR3 DNA sequence: TGTGCCAGCAGTGCCACCGGGACTAGCGTTTACGAGCAGTACTTC. It is translated as CASSATGTSVYEQYF.

This clonotype was counted a single time. One end of the junction varies from germline; a read error may be responsible. The chain employs TRBV12-3 or TRBV12-4 and TRBJ2-3; D may be TRBD1 (7 bases). This CDR3 is 15 amino acids long. Here the CDR3 DNA reads TGTGCCAGCAGTTCTGCAGGGGGGAGCGCAGATGCGCAGTATTTT. Translation: CASSSAGGSADAQYF.

The V and J genes are TRBV7-9 and TRBJ2-7, with D hard to call. Trimming cost V 4 bases and J 4 bases, with 11 bases left between them. Germline values: CDR1 SEHNR, CDR2 FQNEAQ (reference sequence). This CDR3 region has 13 residues. The CDR3 nucleotides are TGTGCCAGCAGCTACGGCCTGGTATACGAGCAGTACTTC. Its translation: CASSYGLVYEQYF. Based on the CDR3 plus reference TRBV7-9 and TRBJ2-7, the full variable domain is DTGVSQNPRHKITKRGQNVTFRCDPISEHNRLYWYRQTLGQGPEFLTYFQNEAQLEKSRLLSDRFSAERPKGSFSTLEIQRTEQGDSAMYLCASSYGLVYEQYFGPGTRLTVT.

This clonotype has a handful of counts. V usage is TRBV3-1 and J usage is TRBJ1-2; a possible D gene is TRBD1 (6 bases). Germline CDR1 reads LGHDT; CDR2 reads YNNKEL (reference sequence). V dropped 3 bases and J dropped 4 bases, with 15 bases sitting between them. The CDR3 consists of 15 residues. The CDR3 coding sequence is TGTGCCAGCAGCCACTTTTCCAGGGGAGGCTATGGCTACACCTTC. Residues: CASSHFSRGGYGYTF.

The chain couples TRBV7-7 to TRBJ2-7; D ambiguous. Per the germline V gene, CDR1 is SSHAT and CDR2 is FNYEAQ (reference sequence). CDR3 length: 14 amino acids. V gave up 5 bases and J gave up 0 bases, with 11 bases separating them. The DNA of the CDR3 is TGTGCCAGCAGCCCCCACGGTAGCTCCTACGAGCAGTACTTC. Amino acids: CASSPHGSSYEQYF.

The sample holds many counts of this clonotype. The chain has TRBV5-1 and TRBJ2-5; possibly TRBD1 for D (5 bases). Near its end, the DNA agrees better with TRBJ2-7, so the J call may be wrong. The germline V gene has CDR1 SGHRS and CDR2 YFSETQ. This CDR3 has 14 residues. CDR3 sequence: CASSLGQTIYEQYF. DNA for the CDR3: TGCGCCAGCAGCTTGGGACAGACCATCTACGAGCAGTACTTC.

This clonotype was found a few times. DNA of the CDR3: TGCGCCAGCAGCTTGGCGGACTCACCCTACGAGCAGTACTTC. Translating gives CASSLADSPYEQYF. V and J are TRBV5-1 and TRBJ2-7; weak D call: TRBD2 (5 bases). Trimming left V 0 bases short and J 2 bases short, with 9 bases between. Germline V gene sequence: CDR1 SGHRS, CDR2 YFSETQ. The CDR3 has 14 residues. The full variable domain, its missing parts supplied by reference TRBV5-1 and TRBJ2-7, is KAGVTQTPRYLIKTRGQQVTLSCSPISGHRSVSWYQQTPGQGLQFLFEYFSETQRNKGNFPGRFSGRQFSNSRSEMNVSTLELGDSALYLCASSLADSPYEQYFGPGTRLTVT.

This clonotype appeared a few times. V usage is TRBV4-1 and J usage is TRBJ1-1; a weak D match, TRBD1 (6 bases). Germline V gene sequence: CDR1 MGHRA, CDR2 YSYEKL. Trimming pared 0 bases from V and 11 bases from J, leaving 22 bases between. The CDR3 totals 16 residues. CDR3 residues: CASSQDLRGGSAGAFF. CDR3 DNA sequence: TGCGCCAGCAGCCAAGATCTCCGGGGGGGCAGCGCAGGGGCTTTCTTT.

The V gene is TRBV13, the J gene TRBJ2-7, with D possibly called TRBD1 or TRBD2 (7 bases each). V lost 3 bases to trimming and J lost 7 bases, with 19 bases between them. Germline CDR1 PRHDT, CDR2 FYEKMQ (reference sequence). This CDR3 has 15 amino acids. CDR3 sequence: CASSFGQVAGGEQYF. CDR3 nucleotide sequence: TGTGCCAGCAGCTTTGGACAGGTCGCCGGGGGGGAGCAGTACTTC.

The table lists this clonotype with a few counts. CDR3 sequence reads: CSASLRAAYEQYF. The CDR3 bases are TGCAGTGCCAGCCTACGGGCCGCCTACGAGCAGTACTTC. The V and J genes are TRBV20-1 and TRBJ2-7; D is unclear. Trimming cost V 6 bases and J 2 bases, with 14 bases left between them. The CDR3 has 13 amino acids. The germline gives CDR1 DFQATT, CDR2 SNEGSKA (reference sequence).

This clonotype has just a few counts. The chain employs TRBV27 and TRBJ1-1; 7 nucleotides agree with TRBD1. The trim removed 4 bases at V and 3 bases at J, leaving 5 bases unmatched. CDR1 MNHEY and CDR2 SMNVEV come from the germline V gene (reference sequence). This CDR3 comprises 14 residues. This chain's CDR3 is CASSSDRDYTEAFF. The CDR3 DNA reads TGTGCCAGCAGTTCCGACAGGGACTACACTGAAGCTTTCTTT.

With respect to this clonotype: A junction boundary mismatches the germline segment, possibly from a read error. V is TRBV19 and J is TRBJ2-2; TRBD2 is a possible D gene (6 bases). Germline V gives CDR1 LNHDA, CDR2 SQIVND (reference sequence). CDR3 length equals 15 residues. CDR3: CASSHGGKPAGQLFF. CDR3 in DNA: TGTGCCAGTAGCCATGGAGGGAAGCCTGCCGGGCAGCTGTTTTTT.

This clonotype has only a few counts. The gene calls are TRBV5-1 and TRBJ1-1; possibly TRBD1 for D (5 bases). The germline V and J ends were trimmed by 4 bases and 10 bases, with 11 bases remaining between them. The germline V gene encodes CDR1 SGHRS and CDR2 YFSETQ. The CDR3 length is 11 residues. CDR3 amino acids: CASSGAGGAFF. CDR3 sequence (DNA): TGCGCCAGCAGCGGGGCGGGGGGAGCTTTCTTT.

V usage is TRBV5-1 and J usage is TRBJ2-5; 11 positions match TRBD2. The length of the CDR3 is 17 residues. V dropped 7 bases and J dropped 6; count of bases not matched to a gene: 17. Per germline, CDR1 SGHRS and CDR2 YFSETQ. This CDR3 is CASRMILAGGLGQTQYF. CDR3 coding DNA: TGCGCCAGCCGCATGATCCTAGCGGGAGGCCTCGGCCAGACCCAGTACTTC.

The V and J genes are TRBV12-3 or TRBV12-4 and TRBJ1-5; possibly TRBD1 for D (6 bases). This CDR3 contains 14 residues. With 8 bases removed from V and 0 bases from J, the gap between germline ends came to 11 bases. CDR3 amino acids: CASWGAYSNQPQHF. The CDR3 nucleotides read TGTGCCAGCTGGGGGGCGTATAGCAATCAGCCCCAGCATTTT.

The count of this clonotype is one. The chain combines TRBV20-1 with TRBJ1-2, with 8 bases lining up with TRBD1. V lost 3 bases and J lost 5; bases outside the gene matches: 8. Germline CDR1 DFQATT, CDR2 SNEGSKA (reference sequence). The CDR3 is made up of 14 amino acids. This CDR3 reads CSARVGQGAYGYTF. The CDR3, as DNA: TGCAGTGCTAGGGTAGGACAGGGAGCTTATGGCTACACCTTC.

This clonotype turned up a few times. The chain employs TRBV7-4 and TRBJ2-5; 8 positions agree with TRBD1. Near its end, the DNA agrees better with TRBJ2-7, so the J call may be wrong. This CDR3 is 17 amino acids long. Per germline, CDR1 SGHVT and CDR2 SQSDAQ. The CDR3 protein is CASSLESGQGSSYEQYV. DNA for the CDR3: TGTGCCAGCAGCTTAGAAAGTGGACAGGGAAGTTCCTACGAGCAGTACGTC.

The V call is TRBV5-1, the J call TRBJ1-2, with D hard to call. Germline V gives CDR1 SGHRS, CDR2 YFSETQ. V lost 2 bases and J lost 6, with 14 bases in between. This CDR3 contains 14 residues. The DNA of the CDR3 is TGCGCCAGCAGCTTCCAGGATTCTATGAATGGCTACACCTTC. This translates into CASSFQDSMNGYTF.

The V and J genes are TRBV20-1 and TRBJ2-2, with 12 bases matching TRBD2. The CDR3 is made up of 17 amino acids. In germline, CDR1 is DFQATT, CDR2 SNEGSKA (reference sequence). V lost 3 bases and J lost 5; bases outside the gene matches: 10. The CDR3 loop is CSASLAGGPGRTGELFF. The CDR3 DNA reads TGCAGTGCTAGCCTAGCGGGAGGGCCGGGAAGGACCGGGGAGCTGTTTTTT.

Only a few counts were recorded for this clonotype. The rearrangement joins TRBV28 to TRBJ2-5; D might be TRBD2 (6 bases). The better agreement between TRBJ2-7 and the DNA end casts doubt on the J call. This CDR3 is built from 14 residues. Germline CDR1 reads MDHEN; CDR2 reads SYDVKM. CDR3 amino acids: CASQDGGGTYEQYV. The CDR3, as DNA: TGTGCCAGCCAAGATGGGGGAGGTACATACGAGCAGTACGTC.

This clonotype turned up a few times. This CDR3 is CASSRGALNEQFF. CDR3 coding DNA: TGTGCCAGCAGCCGTGGCGCCTTGAATGAGCAGTTCTTC. The chain couples TRBV3-1 to TRBJ2-7; D is unclear. TRBJ2-1 matches the DNA end more closely, so the J call is doubtful. From germline, CDR1 is LGHDT and CDR2 YNNKEL (reference sequence). The CDR3 has 13 amino acids.

There are a few counts of this clonotype. The V call is TRBV10-3, the J call TRBJ2-1; the D gene is possibly TRBD1 (7 bases). The germline gives CDR1 ENHRY, CDR2 SYGVKD. The CDR3 totals 14 residues. V lost 3 bases and J lost 6, with 12 bases in between. CDR3: CAISERQGGNEQFF. The CDR3, as DNA: TGTGCCATCAGTGAAAGGCAGGGGGGCAATGAGCAGTTCTTC.

The CDR3 is CASSERGWAGNYEQYF. The CDR3 bases are TGTGCCAGCAGTGAACGGGGGTGGGCAGGGAACTACGAGCAGTACTTC. The V gene is TRBV25-1, the J gene TRBJ2-7; the D gene is possibly TRBD2 (6 bases). The CDR3 has 16 residues. The germline CDR1 and CDR2 sequences are MGHDK and SYGVNS. Trimming shortened V by 2 bases and J by 3 bases, and 17 bases separated the two germline ends.

This clonotype was detected once. A much larger clone sits a single nucleotide away, making a read error possible. The CDR3 does not end in the conserved phenylalanine or tryptophan, so this is likely a read error. V and J are TRBV2 and TRBJ2-3; 7 nucleotides agree with TRBD2. The V gene end was trimmed by 7 bases and the J gene end by 1 base; junction bases not matched to a gene: 5. Germline V gene lookup returns CDR1 SNHLY and CDR2 FYNNEI. The CDR3 is 14 residues long. Here the CDR3 reads CASMVGRRTDTQYL. In nucleotides, the CDR3 is TGTGCCAGCATGGTCGGGAGGCGCACAGATACGCAGTATTTG.

This clonotype was detected only once. This chain connects TRBV5-6 to TRBJ2-7; D uncertain. Germline V gene lookup returns CDR1 SGHDT and CDR2 YYEEEE. The V end lost 1 base, the J end lost 3 bases, and 11 bases lay between the germline ends. CDR3 length: 14 residues. The CDR3 spells CASSLSRTIYEQYF. The CDR3 DNA is TGTGCCAGCAGCTTGTCGCGGACGATCTACGAGCAGTACTTC.

This clonotype was observed a handful of times. The CDR3 protein is CASSPGISSYEQYF. CDR3 nucleotide sequence: TGTGCCAGCAGCCCAGGGATTTCCTCCTACGAGCAGTACTTC. The J gene is TRBJ2-5, the V gene TRBV7-7, with a tentative D call TRBD1 (5 bases). The J call may be in error: the DNA end matches TRBJ2-7 better. In germline, CDR1 is SSHAT, CDR2 FNYEAQ (reference sequence). The CDR3 spans 14 residues.

V is TRBV5-1 and J is TRBJ2-6; D is undetermined. Between the trimmed V and J ends, which lost 0 bases and 0 bases, there was a span of 7 bases. This CDR3 spans 16 amino acids. From germline, CDR1 is SGHRS and CDR2 YFSETQ. In DNA, the CDR3 is TGCGCCAGCAGCTTGGACTCCAGCTCTGGGGCCAACGTCCTGACTTTC. Its translation is CASSLDSSSGANVLTF.

This clonotype occurred a few times. The CDR3, as DNA: TGTGCCAGCAGTTTACATGGCAGGAATGAAAAACTGTTTTTT. Translated, it gives CASSLHGRNEKLFF. This chain links TRBV28 with TRBJ1-4; D unresolved. The CDR3 extends over 14 amino acids. Per germline, CDR1 MDHEN and CDR2 SYDVKM. Trimming stripped 2 bases from V and 5 bases from J, with 9 bases between.

The chain links TRBV24-1 to TRBJ2-1, with TRBD2 identical over 7 bases. There are 17 residues in the CDR3. CDR1 and CDR2 (germline): KGHDR, SFDVKD. V lost 0 bases to trimming and J lost 2 bases; unmatched junction nucleotides: 6. The CDR3 bases are TGTGCCACCAGTGATTTGCCTGGGAGGGTGACCTACAATGAGCAGTTCTTC. It translates to CATSDLPGRVTYNEQFF.

Worth noting for this clonotype: Germline is not matched at one junction end, which may reflect a read error. The chain recombines TRBV10-2 with TRBJ2-5; D is perhaps TRBD2 (5 bases). With the DNA end fitting TRBJ2-1 better, the J assignment may be wrong. CDR1 is WSHSY, CDR2 SAAADI, per germline. This CDR3 comprises 15 residues. CDR3 DNA: TGCGCCAACAGTGGGCTAGCCGTCCAGTGGAATGAGCAGTTCTTC. It is translated as CANSGLAVQWNEQFF.